The clone carrying this T cell receptor (beta chain) has a handful of counts. The antigen remains unidentified. TCR beta CDR3 sequences were amplified from RNA transcripts. Researchers ran a first-round RT-PCR on the TCR CDR3 using the HTBI primer set. TCRdb ran MiXCR on the multiplex PCR reads and lists one entry per CDR3 protein. Of about 360,000 distinct CDR3 sequences in the sample, about 13% were seen once. The record originates from a study of T cells in Graves' hyperthyroidism and ophthalmopathy. Regarding the study as a whole: The majority of expanded thyroid clonotypes above 0.001 also appeared in blood. Classification by a 13 V-J model distinguished ophthalmopathy from stable hyperthyroidism.

PBMCs were collected from a 10 ml volume of fresh peripheral blood. The sequenced sample consisted of blood. The TCR comes from a man younger than 40 with Graves' hyperthyroidism that later progressed to Graves' ophthalmopathy.

CDR3 sequence (DNA): TGCGCCAGCAGCCAAGATTCGGCAGGCGGATCACCCCTCCACTTT. It yields the protein CASSQDSAGGSPLHF. The chain recombines TRBV4-1 with TRBJ1-6; no definite D call. This CDR3 comprises 15 residues. V lost 0 bases, J lost 10 bases, and 13 bases lay in between. Per germline, CDR1 MGHRA and CDR2 YSYEKL.